This T cell receptor beta chain was found in a study of T cell changes during pregnancy in multiple sclerosis. V lost 0 bases to trimming and J lost 4 bases, with 13 bases between them. There are 15 residues in the CDR3. Germline V gene lookup returns CDR1 SGHKS and CDR2 YYEKEE (reference sequence). The method was immunoSEQ multiplex PCR; TCRdb's version includes in-frame clones alone and lacks a portion of them. The top ten hold 0.37% of the sample, which has under 50,000 clones, 85% to 95% seen once. V and J are TRBV5-5 and TRBJ2-5; perhaps TRBD1 as D (7 bases). This material consisted of CD4+ T cells from peripheral blood mononuclear cells, taken in the second trimester of pregnancy. The sequence came from a female donor in good health, enrolled as a control in a pregnancy study. The CDR3 is CASSLAGGLVETQYF. The CDR3 region has the DNA TGTGCCAGCAGCTTGGCAGGGGGGCTGGTAGAGACCCAGTACTTC.